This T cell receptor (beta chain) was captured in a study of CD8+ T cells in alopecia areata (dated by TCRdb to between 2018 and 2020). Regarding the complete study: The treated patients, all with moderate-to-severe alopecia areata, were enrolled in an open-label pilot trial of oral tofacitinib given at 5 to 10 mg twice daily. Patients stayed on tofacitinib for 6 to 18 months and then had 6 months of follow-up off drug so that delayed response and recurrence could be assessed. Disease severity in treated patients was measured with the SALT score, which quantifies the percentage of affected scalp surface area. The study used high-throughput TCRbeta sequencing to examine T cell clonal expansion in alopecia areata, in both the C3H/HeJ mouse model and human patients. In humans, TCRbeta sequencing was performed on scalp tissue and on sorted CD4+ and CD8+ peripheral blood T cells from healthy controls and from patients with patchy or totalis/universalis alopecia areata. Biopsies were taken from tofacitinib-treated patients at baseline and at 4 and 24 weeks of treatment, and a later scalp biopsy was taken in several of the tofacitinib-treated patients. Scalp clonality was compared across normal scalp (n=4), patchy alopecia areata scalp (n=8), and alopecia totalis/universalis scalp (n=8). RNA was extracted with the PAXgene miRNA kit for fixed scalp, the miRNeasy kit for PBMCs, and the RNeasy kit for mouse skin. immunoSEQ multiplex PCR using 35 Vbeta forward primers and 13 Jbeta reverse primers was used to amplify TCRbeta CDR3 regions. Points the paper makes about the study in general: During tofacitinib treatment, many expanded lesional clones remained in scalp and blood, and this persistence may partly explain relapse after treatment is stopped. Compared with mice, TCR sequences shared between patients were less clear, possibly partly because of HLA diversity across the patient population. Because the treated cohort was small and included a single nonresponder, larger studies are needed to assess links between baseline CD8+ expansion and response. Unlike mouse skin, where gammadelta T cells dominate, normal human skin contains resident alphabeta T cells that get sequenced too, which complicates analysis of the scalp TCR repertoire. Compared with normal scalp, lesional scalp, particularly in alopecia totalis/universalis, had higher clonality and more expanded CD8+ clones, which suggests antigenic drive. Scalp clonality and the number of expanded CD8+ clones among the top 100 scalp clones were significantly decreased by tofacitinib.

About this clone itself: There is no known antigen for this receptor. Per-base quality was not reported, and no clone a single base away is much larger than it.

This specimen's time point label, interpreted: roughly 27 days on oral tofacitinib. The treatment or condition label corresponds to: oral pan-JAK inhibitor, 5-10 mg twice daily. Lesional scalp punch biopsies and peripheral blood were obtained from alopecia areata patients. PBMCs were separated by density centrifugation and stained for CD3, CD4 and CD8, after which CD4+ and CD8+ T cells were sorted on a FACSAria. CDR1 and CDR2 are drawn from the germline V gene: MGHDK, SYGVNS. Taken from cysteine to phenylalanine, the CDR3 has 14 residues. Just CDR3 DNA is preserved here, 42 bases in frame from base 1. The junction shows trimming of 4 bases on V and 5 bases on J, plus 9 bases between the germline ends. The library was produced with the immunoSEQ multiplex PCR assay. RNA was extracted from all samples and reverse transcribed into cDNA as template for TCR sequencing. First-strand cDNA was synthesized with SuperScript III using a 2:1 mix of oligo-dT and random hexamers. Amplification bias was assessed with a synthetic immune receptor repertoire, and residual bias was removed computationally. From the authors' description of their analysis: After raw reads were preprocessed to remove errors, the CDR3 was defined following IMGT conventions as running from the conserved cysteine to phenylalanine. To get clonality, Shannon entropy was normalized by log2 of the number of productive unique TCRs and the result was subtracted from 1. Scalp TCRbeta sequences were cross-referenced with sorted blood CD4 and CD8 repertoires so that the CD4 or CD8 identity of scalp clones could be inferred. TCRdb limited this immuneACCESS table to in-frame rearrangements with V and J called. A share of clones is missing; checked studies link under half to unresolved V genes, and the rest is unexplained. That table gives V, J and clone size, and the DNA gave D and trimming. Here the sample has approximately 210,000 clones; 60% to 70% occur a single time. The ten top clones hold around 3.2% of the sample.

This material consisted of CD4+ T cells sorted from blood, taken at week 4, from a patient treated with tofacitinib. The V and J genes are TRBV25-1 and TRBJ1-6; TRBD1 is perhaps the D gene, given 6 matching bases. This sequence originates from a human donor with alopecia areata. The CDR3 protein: CASSAYRDNSPLHF. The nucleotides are TGTGCCAGCAGTGCCTACAGGGATAATTCACCCCTCCACTTT.